This paragraph covers one T cell receptor beta chain sequence. The antigen remains undetermined. The PCR used 60 V beta and 13 J beta primers. Method: immunoSEQ multiplex PCR; TCRdb's copy keeps in-frame clones and lacks some. This sample carries tens of thousands of clones, almost 85% of them seen once, and the ten largest clones take 2.1%. This entry is derived from a study of glioma-infiltrating T cells after dendritic cell vaccination. Looking at the study overall: Autologous tumor lysate-pulsed dendritic cell vaccination was given between the early 2000s and the early 2010s.

The study's findings and limits: Patients with more pretreatment TILs had longer time to progression and survival.

Germline V gene lookup returns CDR1 SEHNR and CDR2 FQNEAQ (reference sequence). The CDR3 runs 15 residues. V lost 1 base and J lost 2; bases outside the gene matches: 5. The receptor was derived from a human donor with glioblastoma. The sequences come from blood, collected before dendritic cell vaccination. The gene calls are TRBV7-9 and TRBJ2-7; 7 bases map to TRBD2. The CDR3 DNA follows: TGTGCCAGCAGCTTAGGCGGGAGTCAGGCCTACGAGCAGTACGTC. Its protein product is CASSLGGSQAYEQYV.